The source of this TCR beta chain is a study of cytomegalovirus exposure and HLA in healthy donors. As regards this clone: The antigen remains unidentified.

Vbeta (60) and Jbeta (13) primers were used in the PCR. Clones were sequenced by immunoSEQ multiplex PCR, and TCRdb holds only the in-frame ones, with some missing. This table holds around 140,000 clones, about three quarters found once. Trimming cost V 0 bases and J 4 bases; bases outside gene matches: 2. This CDR3 is built from 16 residues. Per germline, CDR1 MNHNY and CDR2 SVGAGI (reference sequence). Study findings and constraints: Being indistinguishable, some V segments were excluded, TRBV6-2 and TRBV6-3 among them. Most TCR beta V segments were productive about 90% or about 30% of the time in an earlier analysis.

The clonotype originates from a female donor in good health and CMV-seronegative. Material: PBMCs. The chain employs TRBV6-6 and TRBJ2-3; TRBD2 agrees at 12 bases. The CDR3 DNA reads as TGTGCCAGCAGTTACTCCACTAGCGGGGGGCCAGATACGCAGTATTTT. Amino acid sequence: CASSYSTSGGPDTQYF.